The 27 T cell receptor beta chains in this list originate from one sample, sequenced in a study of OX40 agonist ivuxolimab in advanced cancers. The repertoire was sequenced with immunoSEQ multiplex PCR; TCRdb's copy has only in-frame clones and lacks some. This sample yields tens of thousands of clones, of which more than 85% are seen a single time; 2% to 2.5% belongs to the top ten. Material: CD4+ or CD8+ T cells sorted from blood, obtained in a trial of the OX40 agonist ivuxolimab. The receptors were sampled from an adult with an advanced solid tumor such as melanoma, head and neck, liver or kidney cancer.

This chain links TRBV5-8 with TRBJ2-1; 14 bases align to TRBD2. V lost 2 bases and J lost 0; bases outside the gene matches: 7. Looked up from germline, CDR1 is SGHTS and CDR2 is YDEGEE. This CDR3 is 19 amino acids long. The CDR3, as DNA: TGTGCCAGCAGCTTACCTCGGACTAGCGGGAGGATCTCCTACAATGAGCAGTTCTTC. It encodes CASSLPRTSGRISYNEQFF.

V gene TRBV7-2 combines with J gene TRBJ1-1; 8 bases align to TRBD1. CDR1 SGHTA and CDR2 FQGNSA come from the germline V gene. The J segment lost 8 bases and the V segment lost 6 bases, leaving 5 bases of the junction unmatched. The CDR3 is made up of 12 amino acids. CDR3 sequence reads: CASSYRGAEAFF. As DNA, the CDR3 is TGTGCCAGCAGTTACAGGGGGGCCGAAGCTTTCTTT. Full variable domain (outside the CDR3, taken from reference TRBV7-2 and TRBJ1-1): GAGVSQSPSNKVTEKGKDVELRCDPISGHTALYWYRQSLGQGLEFLIYFQGNSAPDKSGLPSDRFSAERTGGSVSTLTIQRTQQEDSAVYLCASSYRGAEAFFGQGTRLTVV.

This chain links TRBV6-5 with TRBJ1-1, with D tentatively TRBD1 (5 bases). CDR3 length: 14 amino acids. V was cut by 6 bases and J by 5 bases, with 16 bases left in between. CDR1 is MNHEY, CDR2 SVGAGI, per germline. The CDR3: CASSQGTYRTEAFF. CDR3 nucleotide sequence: TGTGCCAGCAGCCAAGGGACCTACAGGACTGAAGCTTTCTTT.

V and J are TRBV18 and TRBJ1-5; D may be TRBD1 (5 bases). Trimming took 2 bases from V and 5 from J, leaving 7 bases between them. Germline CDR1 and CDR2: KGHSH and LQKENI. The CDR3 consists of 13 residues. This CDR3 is CASSPSQDQPQHF. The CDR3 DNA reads TGTGCCAGCTCACCATCACAGGATCAGCCCCAGCATTTT.

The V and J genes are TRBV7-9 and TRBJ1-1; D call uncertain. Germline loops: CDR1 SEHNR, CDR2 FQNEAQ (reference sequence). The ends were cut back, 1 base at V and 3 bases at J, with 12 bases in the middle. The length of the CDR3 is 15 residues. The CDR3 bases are TGTGCCAGCAGCTTAGGGGCAGTGGGTGACACTGAAGCTTTCTTT. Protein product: CASSLGAVGDTEAFF.

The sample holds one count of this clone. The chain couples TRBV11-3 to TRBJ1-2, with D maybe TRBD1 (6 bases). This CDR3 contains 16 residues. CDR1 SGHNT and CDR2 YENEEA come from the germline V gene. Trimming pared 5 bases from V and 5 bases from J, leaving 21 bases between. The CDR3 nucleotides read TGTGCCAGCAGCCAGGGGTATGAGGGGGGCGGATATGGCTACACCTTC. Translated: CASSQGYEGGGYGYTF.

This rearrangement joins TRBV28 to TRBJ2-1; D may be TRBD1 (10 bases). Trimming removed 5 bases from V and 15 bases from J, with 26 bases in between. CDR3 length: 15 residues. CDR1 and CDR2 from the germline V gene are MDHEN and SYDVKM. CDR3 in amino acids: CASSKPGQGSSGMFF. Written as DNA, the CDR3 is TGTGCCAGCAGTAAACCGGGACAGGGGTCTAGCGGGATGTTCTTC.

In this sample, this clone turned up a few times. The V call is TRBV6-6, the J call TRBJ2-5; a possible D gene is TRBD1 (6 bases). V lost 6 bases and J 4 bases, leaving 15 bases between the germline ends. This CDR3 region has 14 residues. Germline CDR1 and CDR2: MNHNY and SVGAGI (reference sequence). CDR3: CASRRGLGIETQYF. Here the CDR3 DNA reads TGTGCCAGCAGAAGGGGGTTAGGGATAGAGACCCAGTACTTC.

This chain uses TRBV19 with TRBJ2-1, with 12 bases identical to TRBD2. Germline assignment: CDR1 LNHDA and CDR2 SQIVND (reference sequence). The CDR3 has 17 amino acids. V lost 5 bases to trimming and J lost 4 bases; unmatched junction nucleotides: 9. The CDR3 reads CASSDPFGTSGYNEQFF. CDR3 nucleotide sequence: TGTGCCAGTAGTGACCCTTTCGGGACTAGCGGGTACAATGAGCAGTTCTTC.

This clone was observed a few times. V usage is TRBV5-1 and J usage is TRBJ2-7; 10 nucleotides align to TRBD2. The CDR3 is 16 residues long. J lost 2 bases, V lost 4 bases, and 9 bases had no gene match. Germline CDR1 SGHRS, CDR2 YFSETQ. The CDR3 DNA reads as TGCGCCAGCAGCCCCATGTCTAGCGGGAGACCCTACGAGCAGTACTTC. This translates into CASSPMSSGRPYEQYF.

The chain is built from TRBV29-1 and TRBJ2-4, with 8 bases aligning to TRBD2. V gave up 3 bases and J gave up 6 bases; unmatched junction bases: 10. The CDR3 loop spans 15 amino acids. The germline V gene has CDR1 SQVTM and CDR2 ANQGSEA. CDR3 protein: CSVETGGERRNIQYF. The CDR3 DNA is TGCAGCGTTGAGACGGGGGGGGAACGCCGAAACATTCAGTACTTC.

The CDR3 reads CASRDTGRYSNQPQHF. As DNA, the CDR3 is TGTGCCAGTAGGGACACAGGCCGCTATAGCAATCAGCCCCAGCATTTT. This sequence joins TRBV19 and TRBJ1-5; D possibly corresponds to TRBD1 (5 bases). This CDR3 is 16 amino acids long. Germline V gene data show CDR1 as LNHDA and CDR2 as SQIVND (reference sequence). V lost 6 bases to trimming and J lost 0 bases, with 15 bases between them. Combining the CDR3 with reference TRBV19 and TRBJ1-5 gives the whole variable domain DGGITQSPKYLFRKEGQNVTLSCEQNLNHDAMYWYRQDPGQGLRLIYYSQIVNDFQKGDIAEGYSVSREKKESFPLTVTSAQKNPTAFYLCASRDTGRYSNQPQHFGDGTRLSIL.

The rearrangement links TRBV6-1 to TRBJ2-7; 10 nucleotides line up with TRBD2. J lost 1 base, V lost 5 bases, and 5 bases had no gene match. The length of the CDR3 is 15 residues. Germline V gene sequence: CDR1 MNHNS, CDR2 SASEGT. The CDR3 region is CASSSLAGGSYEQYF. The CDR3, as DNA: TGTGCCAGCAGTTCCTTAGCGGGAGGTTCCTACGAGCAGTACTTC.

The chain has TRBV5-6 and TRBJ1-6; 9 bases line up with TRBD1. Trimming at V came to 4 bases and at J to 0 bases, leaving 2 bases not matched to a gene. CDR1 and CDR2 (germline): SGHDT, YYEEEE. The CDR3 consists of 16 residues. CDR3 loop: CASSTGGDSYNSPLHF. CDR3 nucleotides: TGTGCCAGCAGCACAGGGGGCGACTCCTATAATTCACCCCTCCACTTT.

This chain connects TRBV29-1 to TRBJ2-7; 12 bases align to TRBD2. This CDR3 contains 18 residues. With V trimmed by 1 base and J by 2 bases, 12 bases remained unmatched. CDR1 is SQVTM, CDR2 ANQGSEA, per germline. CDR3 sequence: CSVEGSPSGRVIAYEQYF. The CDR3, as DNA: TGCAGCGTTGAAGGTTCGCCTAGCGGGAGGGTCATCGCCTACGAGCAGTACTTC.

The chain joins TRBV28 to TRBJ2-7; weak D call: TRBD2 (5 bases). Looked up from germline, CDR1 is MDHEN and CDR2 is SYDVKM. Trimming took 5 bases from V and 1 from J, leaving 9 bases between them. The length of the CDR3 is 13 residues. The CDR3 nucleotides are TGTGCCAGCAGTACCCCGGGGTCCTACGAGCAGTACTTC. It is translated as CASSTPGSYEQYF.

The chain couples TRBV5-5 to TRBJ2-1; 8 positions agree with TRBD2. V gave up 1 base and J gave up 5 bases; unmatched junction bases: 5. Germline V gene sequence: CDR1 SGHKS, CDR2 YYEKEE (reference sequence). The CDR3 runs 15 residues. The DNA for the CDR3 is TGTGCCAGCAGCTTGTGGGGACTAGGGGACAATGAGCAGTTCTTC. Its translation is CASSLWGLGDNEQFF.

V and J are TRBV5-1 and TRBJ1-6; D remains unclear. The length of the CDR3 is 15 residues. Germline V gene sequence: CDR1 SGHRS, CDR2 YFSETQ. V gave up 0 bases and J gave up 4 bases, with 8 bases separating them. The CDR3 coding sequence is TGCGCCAGCAGCTTGGACTTGGGATATAATTCACCCCTCCACTTT. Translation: CASSLDLGYNSPLHF.

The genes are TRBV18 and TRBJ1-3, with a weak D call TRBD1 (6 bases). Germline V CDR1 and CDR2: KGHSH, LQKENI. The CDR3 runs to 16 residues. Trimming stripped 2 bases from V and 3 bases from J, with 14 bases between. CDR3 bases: TGTGCCAGCTCACCAACCCAAGGACAGAGTGGAAACACCATATATTTT. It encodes CASSPTQGQSGNTIYF. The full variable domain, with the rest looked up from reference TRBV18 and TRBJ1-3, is NAGVMQNPRHLVRRRGQEARLRCSPMKGHSHVYWYRQLPEEGLKFMVYLQKENIIDESGMPKERFSAEFPKEGPSILRIQQVVRGDSAAYFCASSPTQGQSGNTIYFGEGSWLTVV.

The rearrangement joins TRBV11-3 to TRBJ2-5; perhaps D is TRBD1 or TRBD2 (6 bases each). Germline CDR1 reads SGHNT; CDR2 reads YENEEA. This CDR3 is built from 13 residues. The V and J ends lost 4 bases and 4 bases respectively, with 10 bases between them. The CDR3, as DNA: TGTGCCAGCAGCTCGGGGGCGCGAGAGACCCAGTACTTC. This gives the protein CASSSGARETQYF.

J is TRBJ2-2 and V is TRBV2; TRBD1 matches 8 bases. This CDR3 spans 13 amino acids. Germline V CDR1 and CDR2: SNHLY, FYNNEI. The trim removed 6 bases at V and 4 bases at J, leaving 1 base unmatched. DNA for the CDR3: TGTGCCAGCAGCGGACAGGGCACCGGGGAGCTGTTTTTT. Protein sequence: CASSGQGTGELFF.

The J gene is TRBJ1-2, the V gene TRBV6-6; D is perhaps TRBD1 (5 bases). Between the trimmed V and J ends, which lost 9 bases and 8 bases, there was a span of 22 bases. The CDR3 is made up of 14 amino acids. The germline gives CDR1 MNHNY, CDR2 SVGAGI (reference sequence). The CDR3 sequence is CASSQTRDYSGYTF. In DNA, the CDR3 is TGTGCCAGTTCCCAGACTCGGGACTATTCGGGCTACACCTTC.

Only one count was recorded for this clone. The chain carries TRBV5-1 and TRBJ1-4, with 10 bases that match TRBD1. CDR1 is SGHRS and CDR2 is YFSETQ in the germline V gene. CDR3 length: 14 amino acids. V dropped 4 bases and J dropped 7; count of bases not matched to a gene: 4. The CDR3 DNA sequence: TGCGCCAGCAGCGCAGGGACAGGGGTTGAAAAACTGTTTTTT. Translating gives CASSAGTGVEKLFF.

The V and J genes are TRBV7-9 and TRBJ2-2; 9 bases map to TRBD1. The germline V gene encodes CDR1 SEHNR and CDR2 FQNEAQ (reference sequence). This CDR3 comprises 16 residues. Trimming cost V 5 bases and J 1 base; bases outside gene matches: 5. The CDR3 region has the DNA TGTGCCAGCAGCGTACAGGGGGCCCTGAACACCGGGGAGCTGTTTTTT. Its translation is CASSVQGALNTGELFF.

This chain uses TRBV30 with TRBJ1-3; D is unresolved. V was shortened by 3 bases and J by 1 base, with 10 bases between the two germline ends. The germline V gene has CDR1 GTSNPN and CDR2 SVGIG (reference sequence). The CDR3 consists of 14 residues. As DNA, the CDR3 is TGTGCCTGGAGGCGAAGGGTGTCTGGAAACACCATATATTTT. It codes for CAWRRRVSGNTIYF. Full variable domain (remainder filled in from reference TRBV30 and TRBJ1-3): SQTIHQWPATLVQPVGSPLSLECTVEGTSNPNLYWYRQAAGRGLQLLFYSVGIGQISSEVPQNLSASRPQDRQFILSSKKLLLSDSGFYLCAWRRRVSGNTIYFGEGSWLTVV.

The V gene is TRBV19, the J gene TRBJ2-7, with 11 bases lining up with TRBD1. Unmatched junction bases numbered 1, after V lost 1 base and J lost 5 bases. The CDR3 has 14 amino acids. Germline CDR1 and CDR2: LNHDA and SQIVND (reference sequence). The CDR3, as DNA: TGTGCCAGTAGTATAGCGGGACAGGGGGACGAGCAGTACTTC. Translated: CASSIAGQGDEQYF.

DNA for the CDR3: TGTGCCAGTAGCGGGACGGTCCAAGAGACCCAGTACTTC. Encoded protein: CASSGTVQETQYF. The V and J genes are TRBV19 and TRBJ2-5; D may correspond to TRBD1 or TRBD2 (5 bases each). V lost 6 bases, J lost 1 base, and 9 bases lay in between. CDR3 length equals 13 residues. Germline CDR1 LNHDA, CDR2 SQIVND (reference sequence).